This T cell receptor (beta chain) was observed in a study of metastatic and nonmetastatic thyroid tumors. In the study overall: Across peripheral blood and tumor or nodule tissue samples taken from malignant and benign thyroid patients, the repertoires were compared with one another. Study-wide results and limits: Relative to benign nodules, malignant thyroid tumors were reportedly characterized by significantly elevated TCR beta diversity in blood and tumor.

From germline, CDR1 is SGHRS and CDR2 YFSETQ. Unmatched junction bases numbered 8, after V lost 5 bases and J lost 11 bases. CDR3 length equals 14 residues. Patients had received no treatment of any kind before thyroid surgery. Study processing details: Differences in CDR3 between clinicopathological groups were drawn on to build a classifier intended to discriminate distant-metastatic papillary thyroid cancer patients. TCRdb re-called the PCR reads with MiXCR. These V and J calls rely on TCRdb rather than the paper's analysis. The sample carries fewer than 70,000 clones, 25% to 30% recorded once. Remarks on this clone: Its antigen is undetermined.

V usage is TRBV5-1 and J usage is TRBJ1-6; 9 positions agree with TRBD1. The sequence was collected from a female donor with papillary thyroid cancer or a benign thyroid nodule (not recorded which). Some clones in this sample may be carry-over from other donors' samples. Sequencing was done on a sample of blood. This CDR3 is CASRFTGDRAPLHF. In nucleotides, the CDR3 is TGCGCCAGCAGATTTACAGGGGACAGGGCACCCCTCCACTTT. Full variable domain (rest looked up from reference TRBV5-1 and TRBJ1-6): KAGVTQTPRYLIKTRGQQVTLSCSPISGHRSVSWYQQTPGQGLQFLFEYFSETQRNKGNFPGRFSGRQFSNSRSEMNVSTLELGDSALYLCASRFTGDRAPLHFGNGTRLTVT.